The 22 T cell receptor beta chains given below trace back to one sample, sequenced in a study of T cell responses to AZD1222 COVID-19 vaccine. Assay used: immunoSEQ multiplex PCR; TCRdb lists only in-frame clones, some missing. The sample gives 65,000 to 70,000 clones, around 80% of which show up once; about 12% is in the top ten. The sample here was peripheral blood, taken on day 0 of AZD1222 vaccination. The source is an adult in good health.

The chain uses TRBV5-8 and TRBJ2-3; tentatively, D is TRBD1 (5 bases). The CDR3 covers 15 residues. Germline CDR1 is SGHTS and CDR2 is YDEGEE. V dropped 1 base and J dropped 0 bases, with 9 bases sitting between them. The CDR3 sequence: CASSLQGTSTDTQYF. The DNA of the CDR3 is TGTGCCAGCAGCTTGCAGGGAACTAGCACAGATACGCAGTATTTT.

V gene TRBV5-5 combines with J gene TRBJ2-3; D remains ambiguous. V shed 10 bases and J shed 5 bases, with 20 bases lying between them. Germline V lookup: CDR1 SGHKS, CDR2 YYEKEE (reference sequence). CDR3 length: 14 residues. The CDR3 nucleotides are TGTGCCCCAAATTCAGCTGGGGTTGGAGATACGCAGTATTTT. It codes for CAPNSAGVGDTQYF.

The chain combines TRBV14 with TRBJ1-2; D is unclear. The germline V gene encodes CDR1 SGHDN and CDR2 FVKESK. V lost 3 bases and J lost 7, with 6 bases in between. CDR3 length: 11 amino acids. DNA of the CDR3: TGTGCCAGCAGCCAGAATCTTGGCTACACCTTC. Residues: CASSQNLGYTF. Full variable domain (rest looked up from reference TRBV14 and TRBJ1-2): EAGVTQFPSHSVIEKGQTVTLRCDPISGHDNLYWYRRVMGKEIKFLLHFVKESKQDESGMPNNRFLAERTGGTYSTLKVQPAELEDSGVYFCASSQNLGYTFGSGTRLTVV.

This chain's CDR3 is CASAFGGTEAFF. The CDR3 DNA sequence: TGTGCCAGCGCCTTCGGGGGCACTGAAGCTTTCTTT. The V and J genes are TRBV25-1 and TRBJ1-1; possible D gene TRBD1, 5 bases. The germline CDR1 and CDR2 sequences are MGHDK and SYGVNS. The CDR3 runs to 12 residues. V was cut by 8 bases and J by 4 bases, with 11 bases left in between.

The gene calls are TRBV4-1 and TRBJ2-3, with 12 positions matching TRBD2. Germline-derived CDR1 and CDR2 are MGHRA and YSYEKL. CDR3 size: 16 residues. The trim removed 2 bases at V and 4 bases at J, leaving 4 bases unmatched. The CDR3 nucleotides are TGCGCCAGCAGCCAACATCGACTAGCGGGGGCAGATACGCAGTATTTT. Translation gives CASSQHRLAGADTQYF.

V usage is TRBV7-2 and J usage is TRBJ1-2, with TRBD1 matching 8 bases. V shed 1 base and J 2 bases; nucleotides not matched to a gene: 6. The CDR3 consists of 16 residues. CDR1 is SGHTA and CDR2 is FQGNSA in the germline V gene. CDR3 sequence: CASSLGHQGANYGYTF. The CDR3 DNA follows: TGTGCCAGCAGCTTAGGGCACCAGGGGGCGAACTATGGCTACACCTTC.

V gene TRBV18 combines with J gene TRBJ1-2; D is uncertain. Between the trimmed V and J ends, which lost 4 bases and 8 bases, there was a span of 11 bases. The CDR3 is 12 residues long. Germline CDR1 reads KGHSH; CDR2 reads LQKENI. The DNA for the CDR3 is TGTGCCAGCTCACTGAGCGAAAAGGGCTACACCTTC. Protein product: CASSLSEKGYTF.

The chain is built from TRBV6-6 and TRBJ2-5; 10 bases match TRBD2. The CDR3 totals 17 residues. CDR1 and CDR2 from the germline V gene are MNHNY and SVGAGI (reference sequence). Trimming cost V 5 bases and J 5 bases; bases outside gene matches: 14. The CDR3 loop reads CASSPLGSGGARETQYF. The CDR3 coding sequence is TGTGCCAGCAGTCCCCTCGGAAGCGGGGGGGCCCGGGAGACCCAGTACTTC.

The chain joins TRBV19 to TRBJ2-1; TRBD1 or TRBD2 may be the D gene (6 bases each). Germline V lookup: CDR1 LNHDA, CDR2 SQIVND (reference sequence). This CDR3 is built from 16 residues. V gave up 6 bases and J gave up 0 bases, with 15 bases separating them. CDR3 in DNA: TGTGCCAGTAGCAATCCCGGGGGCAGCTCCTACAATGAGCAGTTCTTC. Translating it yields CASSNPGGSSYNEQFF.

The gene calls are TRBV11-2 and TRBJ2-3, with TRBD2 matching over 7 bases. The CDR3 consists of 13 residues. The J segment lost 4 bases and the V segment lost 5 bases, leaving 3 bases of the junction unmatched. CDR1 SGHAT and CDR2 FQNNGV come from the germline V gene. CDR3 sequence reads: CASSPSGADTQYF. The CDR3 region has the DNA TGTGCCAGCAGCCCGAGCGGGGCAGATACGCAGTATTTT. The entire variable domain, with the rest obtained from reference TRBV11-2 and TRBJ2-3, is as follows: EAGVAQSPRYKIIEKRQSVAFWCNPISGHATLYWYQQILGQGPKLLIQFQNNGVVDDSQLPKDRFSAERLKGVDSTLKIQPAKLEDSAVYLCASSPSGADTQYFGPGTRLTVL.

This sequence joins TRBV5-1 and TRBJ2-3; perhaps TRBD2 as D (5 bases). This CDR3 has 14 residues. CDR1 and CDR2 from the germline V gene are SGHRS and YFSETQ. Trimming stripped 1 base from V and 6 bases from J, with 12 bases between. The CDR3: CASSLIDSGDTQYF. The CDR3 DNA reads as TGCGCCAGCAGCTTGATTGATTCGGGGGATACGCAGTATTTT.

The chain is built from TRBV12-3 or TRBV12-4 and TRBJ1-1; D gene unclear. V was pared by 7 bases and J by 3 bases, with 12 bases between. This CDR3 has 13 amino acids. This chain's CDR3 is CASNELGDTEAFF. The CDR3 coding sequence is TGTGCCAGCAACGAACTTGGGGACACTGAAGCTTTCTTT.

In DNA form, the CDR3 reads TGTGCCAGCGGACTAGCGGGAGGCATTCAGTACTTC. Translated: CASGLAGGIQYF. The chain joins TRBV14 to TRBJ2-7; 14 positions match TRBD2. Judging by the DNA end, TRBJ2-4 fits better; the J call may be wrong. Germline CDR1 SGHDN, CDR2 FVKESK. This CDR3 contains 12 residues.

This chain links TRBV5-1 with TRBJ1-2; no reliable D call. Trimming took off 4 bases at V and 6 bases at J, with 13 bases between the two ends. There are 13 residues in the CDR3. Germline CDR1 is SGHRS and CDR2 is YFSETQ. The CDR3 region has the DNA TGCGCCAGCAGCGAAGACGGAATTGATGGCTACACCTTC. Protein sequence: CASSEDGIDGYTF.

This chain uses TRBV4-1 with TRBJ1-1, with 12 bases lining up with TRBD1. Per germline, CDR1 MGHRA and CDR2 YSYEKL. CDR3 length: 16 amino acids. The V gene end was trimmed by 1 base and the J gene end by 4 bases; junction bases not matched to a gene: 4. The DNA for the CDR3 is TGCGCCAGCAGCCAAGGCGGGACAGGGGGCTTCACTGAAGCTTTCTTT. It specifies CASSQGGTGGFTEAFF.

The J gene is TRBJ2-5, the V gene TRBV5-5, with D unresolved. Looked up from germline, CDR1 is SGHKS and CDR2 is YYEKEE (reference sequence). The CDR3 runs 15 residues. V lost 5 bases and J lost 0, with 14 bases in between. CDR3 sequence (DNA): TGTGCCAGCAGTGTGTGGGTGGGATACCAAGAGACCCAGTACTTC. Residues: CASSVWVGYQETQYF.

The chain has TRBV5-1 and TRBJ2-7, with a weak D call TRBD1 (5 bases). Germline assignment: CDR1 SGHRS and CDR2 YFSETQ. CDR3 size: 15 residues. V gave up 4 bases and J gave up 0 bases, with 14 bases separating them. The CDR3 sequence: CASSLNTGLSYEQYF. The CDR3 bases are TGCGCCAGCAGCCTCAATACAGGTCTCTCCTACGAGCAGTACTTC.

This chain connects TRBV6-8 to TRBJ1-3; D is ambiguous. Trimming cost V 6 bases and J 0 bases, with 18 bases left between them. The CDR3 is 17 residues long. Germline values: CDR1 MNHGY, CDR2 SAAAGT. The CDR3 sequence: CASRNLGTLGSGNTIYF. For the CDR3, the DNA is TGTGCCAGCAGGAACTTGGGAACATTGGGCTCTGGAAACACCATATATTTT.

The CDR3 sequence: CAIRDRGTDGYTF. As DNA, the CDR3 is TGTGCCATCAGGGACAGGGGTACGGATGGCTACACCTTC. The chain links TRBV10-3 to TRBJ1-2, with 9 bases identical to TRBD1. Trimming cost V 6 bases and J 6 bases; bases outside gene matches: 5. Per germline, CDR1 ENHRY and CDR2 SYGVKD. CDR3 length: 13 amino acids.

The chain combines TRBV2 with TRBJ1-2; no reliable D call. The CDR3 is made up of 15 amino acids. The germline gives CDR1 SNHLY, CDR2 FYNNEI. The V and J ends lost 2 bases and 2 bases respectively, with 12 bases between them. The CDR3: CASSESAGRNYGYTF. Written as DNA, the CDR3 is TGTGCCAGCAGTGAATCGGCGGGGAGGAACTATGGCTACACCTTC. The entire variable domain, with the rest obtained from reference TRBV2 and TRBJ1-2, is as follows: EPEVTQTPSHQVTQMGQEVILRCVPISNHLYFYWYRQILGQKVEFLVSFYNNEISEKSEIFDDQFSVERPDGSNFTLKIRSTKLEDSAMYFCASSESAGRNYGYTFGSGTRLTVV.

The chain joins TRBV3-1 (or the pseudogene TRBV3-2) to TRBJ1-5, with a weak D call TRBD1 (5 bases). The germline CDR1 and CDR2 sequences are LGHDT and YNNKEL (reference sequence). Between the trimmed V and J ends, which lost 0 bases and 9 bases, there was a span of 12 bases. The CDR3 length is 14 residues. The CDR3: CASSQDLGLGPQHF. CDR3 DNA sequence: TGTGCCAGCAGCCAAGATTTGGGGCTAGGGCCCCAGCATTTT.

The chain uses TRBV3-1 (or the pseudogene TRBV3-2) and TRBJ1-1; D not resolved. V lost 5 bases and J lost 11, with 15 bases in between. The germline V gene has CDR1 LGHDT and CDR2 YNNKEL (reference sequence). The CDR3 consists of 12 residues. The CDR3: CASSTRAGWAFF. In DNA, the CDR3 is TGTGCCAGCAGCACCCGGGCCGGCTGGGCTTTCTTT.